This paragraph covers one TCR beta chain sequence. The sample comes from a study of blood T cell repertoires in COVID-19. Across the study: Researchers got acute and convalescent COVID-19 samples from the United States, Italy and Spain. PBMCs, B-cell-depleted T cells, or T cells were the source of the cDNA or gDNA that made up the material.

Germline CDR1 reads LNHDA; CDR2 reads SQIVND (reference sequence). The CDR3 extends over 12 amino acids. Trimming took off 0 bases at V and 7 bases at J, with 6 bases between the two ends. In the authors' methods: Amplification of reference gene primers provided the estimated nucleated cell counts. Here immunoSEQ multiplex PCR was the method, and the copy in TCRdb shows in-frame clones only, minus some. That table supplies the V and J calls and clone size; D and trimming were determined from the DNA. The sample includes 170,000 or so clones, about 87% of them seen just once. This clonotype was obtained from a woman under 30 who had recovered from COVID-19. V and J are TRBV19 and TRBJ1-2; D is uncertain. Sequenced material: peripheral blood. The CDR3 loop reads CASSIDASGYTF. The DNA of the CDR3 is TGTGCCAGTAGTATAGATGCGAGTGGCTACACCTTC.